These 14 T cell receptor beta chains originate from one sample sequenced in a study of spatial heterogeneity in lung cancer. TCRdb analysed the 5' RACE reads with MiXCR anew, one entry per CDR3 protein. The data hold 15,000 to 20,000 distinct CDR3 sequences, with 6.2% observed a single time. For these TCRs, the target antigens are not known. Time point indicated: sample taken at primary tumor resection. Study-level points and caveats: Mutation tallies in tumors tracked expanded intratumoral alpha and beta TCR counts.

The sample consisted of lung tumor tissue, taken at surgery. These receptors all come from a male donor with early-stage non-small cell lung cancer.

The table lists this clonotype with many counts. Little can be read into the size of this beta chain, an off-target read in a library designed for alpha chains. The gene calls are TRBV7-6 and TRBJ1-6; 9 bases are a match to TRBD1. From germline, CDR1 is SGHVS and CDR2 FNYEAQ. With V trimmed by 0 bases and J by 8 bases, 2 bases remained unmatched. This CDR3 comprises 15 residues. The CDR3 DNA sequence: TGTGCCAGCAGCTTAGCCTGGGACAGGGATTCACCCCTCCACTTT. Translation: CASSLAWDRDSPLHF.

This clonotype was recorded many times. A library prepared for alpha chains yielded this beta chain as an off-target read; its size is of little meaning. The DNA of the CDR3 is TGTGCCAGCAGCCTAGGACAGGGTATCTACAATGAGCAGTTCTTC. As protein: CASSLGQGIYNEQFF. V is TRBV11-2 and J is TRBJ2-1, with 8 bases that match TRBD1. CDR3 length: 15 amino acids. Per the germline V gene, CDR1 is SGHAT and CDR2 is FQNNGV. The ends lost 5 bases at V and 3 bases at J; junction bases unmatched: 6.

This clonotype was seen repeatedly, ten times or more. A library made for alpha chains picked up this beta chain off target, so its size means little. This rearrangement joins TRBV27 to TRBJ1-5; the D gene is possibly TRBD1 (5 bases). With 3 bases removed from V and 5 bases from J, the gap between germline ends came to 26 bases. The CDR3 contains 19 residues. Germline assignment: CDR1 MNHEY and CDR2 SMNVEV (reference sequence). The CDR3 here is CASSFELVAGRRTDQPQHF. The DNA of the CDR3 is TGTGCCAGCAGTTTCGAACTCGTAGCAGGGAGGCGAACCGATCAGCCCCAGCATTTT.

This clonotype is judged medium-sized. Since it is a stray read in a library aimed at alpha chains, this beta chain has a size that is not meaningful. The chain links TRBV3-1 to TRBJ1-6, with TRBD1 identical over 10 bases. Germline-derived CDR1 and CDR2 are LGHDT and YNNKEL (reference sequence). V lost 3 bases and J lost 8; bases outside the gene matches: 1. The CDR3 is 14 amino acids. CDR3 amino acids: CASSQTGGDSPLHF. The DNA for the CDR3 is TGTGCCAGCAGCCAGACAGGGGGCGATTCACCCCTCCACTTT.

This clonotype was observed many times. For a library built for alpha chains, this beta chain is a stray read; little rests on its size. This chain connects TRBV6-5 to TRBJ2-1; 12 bases are a match to TRBD2. CDR3 size: 15 residues. V lost 5 bases, J lost 5 bases, and 4 bases stayed unmatched. Germline lookup yields CDR1 MNHEY and CDR2 SVGAGI. The CDR3 here is CASSARLAGDNEQFF. CDR3 in DNA: TGTGCCAGCAGTGCCCGACTAGCGGGGGACAATGAGCAGTTCTTC.

This clonotype was recorded many times. The library was built for alpha chains, so this beta chain is an off-target read and its size means little. The chain uses TRBV6-2 or TRBV6-3 and TRBJ1-5; unclear D gene. CDR1 and CDR2 (germline): MNHEY, SVGEGT. The CDR3 spans 14 residues. V lost 6 bases and J lost 4, with 13 bases in between. The CDR3 sequence: CASSPGSLNQPQHF. The CDR3 coding sequence is TGTGCCAGCAGCCCCGGGTCGCTGAATCAGCCCCAGCATTTT.

This clonotype has ten or more counts. This beta chain lies outside the target of a library built for alpha chains; its clone size means little. The chain has TRBV6-4 and TRBJ2-2; the match to TRBD2 covers 14 bases. This CDR3 spans 16 amino acids. Per the germline V gene, CDR1 is MRHNA and CDR2 is SNTAGT. V was clipped by 7 bases and J by 5 bases; unmatched bases: 6. The CDR3 DNA reads TGTGCCAGCAAGGGGACTAGCGGGAGAGAGACCGGGGAGCTGTTTTTT. Amino acids: CASKGTSGRETGELFF.

This clonotype was detected only a few times. This beta chain is a stray read from a library made for alpha chains; its abundance is not meaningful. V usage is TRBV6-5 and J usage is TRBJ2-7, with 10 nucleotides matching TRBD1. Per the germline V gene, CDR1 is MNHEY and CDR2 is SVGAGI. The trim removed 6 bases at V and 2 bases at J, leaving 4 bases unmatched. This CDR3 spans 14 amino acids. The CDR3 sequence: CASRRGTGAYEQYF. For the CDR3, the DNA is TGTGCCAGCAGGAGAGGGACAGGGGCCTACGAGCAGTACTTC.

The table lists this clonotype with many counts. Because the library targeted alpha chains, this beta chain is an off-target read whose size means little. This chain joins TRBV20-1 and TRBJ2-1, with TRBD2 identical over 12 bases. Unmatched junction bases numbered 4, after V lost 0 bases and J lost 4 bases. The CDR3 has 16 residues. CDR1 is DFQATT and CDR2 is SNEGSKA in the germline V gene (reference sequence). The CDR3 loop is CSARDRGLAGYNEQFF. In DNA form, the CDR3 reads TGCAGTGCTAGAGATAGAGGACTAGCGGGGTACAATGAGCAGTTCTTC.

A note on this clonotype: A much larger clone differs from this one at a single base, so this may be a read error. Because this beta chain is a stray read in a library intended to capture alpha chains, its abundance should not be given much weight. The V call is TRBV20-1, the J call TRBJ1-1; D ambiguous. Per the germline V gene, CDR1 is DFQATT and CDR2 is SNEGSKA (reference sequence). The CDR3 sequence is 12 residues long. CDR3 region: CSARASSTEDFF. The CDR3 DNA reads as TGCAGTGCCCGGGCCAGCTCCACTGAAGATTTCTTT.

Many counts were recorded for this clonotype. Since it is a stray read in a library aimed at alpha chains, this beta chain has a size that is not meaningful. V is TRBV29-1 and J is TRBJ2-5, with a weak D call TRBD1 (5 bases). CDR3 length: 15 residues. The germline V gene encodes CDR1 SQVTM and CDR2 ANQGSEA. The germline V and J ends were trimmed by 4 bases and 8 bases, with 23 bases remaining between them. For the CDR3, the DNA is TGCAGCGTTGGTGTATCAGGGCGAAATCGAAGAACCCAGTACTTC. Residues: CSVGVSGRNRRTQYF.

By sample fraction, this clonotype is medium-sized. This beta chain turned up in a library designed for alpha chains; as an off-target read, its abundance says little. The rearrangement joins TRBV3-1 to TRBJ1-6, with 7 bases lining up with TRBD1. Germline V gives CDR1 LGHDT, CDR2 YNNKEL (reference sequence). The CDR3 length is 14 residues. Trimming removed 4 bases from V and 8 bases from J; junction bases left unmatched: 5. The CDR3 nucleotides are TGTGCCAGCAGCCTGACAGGGACGGATTCACCCCTCCACTTT. Translated, it gives CASSLTGTDSPLHF.

This clonotype was counted many times. Because the library targeted alpha chains, this beta chain is an off-target read whose size means little. This chain links TRBV7-6 with TRBJ2-3; D not certain. The CDR3 has 14 residues. The ends were cut back, 5 bases at V and 0 bases at J, with 9 bases in the middle. Germline assignment: CDR1 SGHVS and CDR2 FNYEAQ. The CDR3 nucleotides read TGTGCCAGCAGCAAACAGACTAGCACAGATACGCAGTATTTT. This codes for CASSKQTSTDTQYF.

This clonotype was recorded a few times. This beta chain was picked up by a library intended for alpha chains and is off target, so its count carries little meaning. The gene calls are TRBV5-1 and TRBJ2-3, with a tentative D call TRBD2 (6 bases). CDR3 length equals 14 residues. Trimming stripped 0 bases from V and 7 bases from J, with 12 bases between. Germline CDR1 SGHRS, CDR2 YFSETQ. CDR3 protein: CASSLVLAFNTQYF. In DNA, the CDR3 is TGCGCCAGCAGCTTGGTACTAGCTTTCAATACGCAGTATTTT.